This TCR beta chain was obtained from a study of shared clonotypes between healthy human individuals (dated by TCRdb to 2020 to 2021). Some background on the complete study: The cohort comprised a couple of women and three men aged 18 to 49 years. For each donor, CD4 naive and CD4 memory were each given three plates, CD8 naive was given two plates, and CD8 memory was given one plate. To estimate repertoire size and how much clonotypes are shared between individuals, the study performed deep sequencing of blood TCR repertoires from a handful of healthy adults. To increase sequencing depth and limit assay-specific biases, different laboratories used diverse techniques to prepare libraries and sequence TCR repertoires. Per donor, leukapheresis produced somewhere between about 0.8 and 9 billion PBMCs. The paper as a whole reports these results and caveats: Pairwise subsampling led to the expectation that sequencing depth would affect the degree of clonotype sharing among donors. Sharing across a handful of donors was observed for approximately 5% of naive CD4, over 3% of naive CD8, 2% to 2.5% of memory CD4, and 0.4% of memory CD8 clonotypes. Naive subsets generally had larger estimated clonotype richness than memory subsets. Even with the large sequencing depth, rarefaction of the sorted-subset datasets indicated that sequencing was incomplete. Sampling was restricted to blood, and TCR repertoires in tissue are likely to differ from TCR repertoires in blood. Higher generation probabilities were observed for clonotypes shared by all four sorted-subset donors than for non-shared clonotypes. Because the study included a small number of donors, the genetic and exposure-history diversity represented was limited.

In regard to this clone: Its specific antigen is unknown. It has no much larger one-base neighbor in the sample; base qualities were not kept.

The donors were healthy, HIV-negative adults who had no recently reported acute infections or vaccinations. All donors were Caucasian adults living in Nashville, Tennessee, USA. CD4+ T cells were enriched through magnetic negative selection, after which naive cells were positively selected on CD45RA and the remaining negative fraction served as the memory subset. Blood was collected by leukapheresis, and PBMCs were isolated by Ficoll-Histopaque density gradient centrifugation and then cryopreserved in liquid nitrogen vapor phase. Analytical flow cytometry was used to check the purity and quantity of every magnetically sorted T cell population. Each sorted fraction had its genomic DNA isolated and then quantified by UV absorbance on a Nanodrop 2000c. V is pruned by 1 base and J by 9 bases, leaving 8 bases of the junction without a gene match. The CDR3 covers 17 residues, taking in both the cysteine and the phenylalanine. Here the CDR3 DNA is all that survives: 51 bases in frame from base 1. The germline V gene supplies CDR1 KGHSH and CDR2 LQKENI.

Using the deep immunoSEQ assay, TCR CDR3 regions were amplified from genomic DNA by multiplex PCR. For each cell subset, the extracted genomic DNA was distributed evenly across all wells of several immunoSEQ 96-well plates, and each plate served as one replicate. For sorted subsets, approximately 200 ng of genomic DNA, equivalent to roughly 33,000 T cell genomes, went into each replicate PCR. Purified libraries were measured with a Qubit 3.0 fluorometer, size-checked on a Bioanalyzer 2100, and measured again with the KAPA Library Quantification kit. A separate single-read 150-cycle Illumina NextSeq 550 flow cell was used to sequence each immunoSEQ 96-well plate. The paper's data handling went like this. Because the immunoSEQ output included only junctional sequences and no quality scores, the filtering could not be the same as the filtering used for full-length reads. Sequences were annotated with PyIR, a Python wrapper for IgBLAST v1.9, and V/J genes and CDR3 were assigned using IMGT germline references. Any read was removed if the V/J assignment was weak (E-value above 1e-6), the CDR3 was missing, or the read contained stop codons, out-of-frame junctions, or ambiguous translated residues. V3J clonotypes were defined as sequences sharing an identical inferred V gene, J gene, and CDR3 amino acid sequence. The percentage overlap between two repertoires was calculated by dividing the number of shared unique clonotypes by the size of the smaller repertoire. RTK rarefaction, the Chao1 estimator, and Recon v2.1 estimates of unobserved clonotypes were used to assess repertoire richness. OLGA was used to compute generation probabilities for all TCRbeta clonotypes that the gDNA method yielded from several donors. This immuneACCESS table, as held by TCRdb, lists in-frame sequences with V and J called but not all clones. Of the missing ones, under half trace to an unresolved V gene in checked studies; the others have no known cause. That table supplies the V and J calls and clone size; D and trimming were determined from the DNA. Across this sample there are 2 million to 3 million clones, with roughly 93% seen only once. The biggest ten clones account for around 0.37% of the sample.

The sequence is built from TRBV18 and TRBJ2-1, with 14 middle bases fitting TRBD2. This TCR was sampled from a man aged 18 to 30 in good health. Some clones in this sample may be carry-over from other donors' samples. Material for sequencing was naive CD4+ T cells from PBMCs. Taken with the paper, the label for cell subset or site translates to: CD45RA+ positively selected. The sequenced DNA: TGTGCCAGCTCACCACAACCGGGACTAGCGGGAGATGGTGAGCAGTTCTTC. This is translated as CASSPQPGLAGDGEQFF.